A single sample gave rise to the 20 T cell receptor beta chains below, sequenced in a study of PD-1 blockade in classical Hodgkin lymphoma. Only in-frame clones appear in the TCRdb table, and some are missing; sequencing was by immunoSEQ multiplex PCR. The sample has just under 65,000 clones; about 89% are singletons. The time point: cycle 4 day 1 (C4D1), after more than five weeks of nivolumab. No patient escaped relapse after autologous stem cell transplantation, and brentuximab vedotin exposure varied. The material sequenced was peripheral blood mononuclear cells (PBMCs), taken before the fourth cycle of nivolumab. These receptors came from a human donor with classical Hodgkin lymphoma.

The chain joins TRBV7-6 to TRBJ1-6; tentative D call: TRBD1 (5 bases). V dropped 2 bases and J dropped 9 bases, with 11 bases sitting between them. Germline CDR1 and CDR2: SGHVS and FNYEAQ. This CDR3 spans 14 amino acids. In DNA, the CDR3 is TGTGCCAGCAGCTTAACGGGGCGGGGTTCACCCCTCCACTTT. Translated: CASSLTGRGSPLHF.

V is TRBV7-9 and J is TRBJ1-4, with 7 bases fitting TRBD1. Per germline, CDR1 SEHNR and CDR2 FQNEAQ (reference sequence). This CDR3 contains 14 residues. V lost 5 bases, J lost 5 bases, and 5 bases stayed unmatched. CDR3 residues: CASSLQGINEKLFF. The CDR3, as DNA: TGTGCCAGCAGCCTACAGGGGATAAATGAAAAACTGTTTTTT.

Points on this clone: A junction boundary mismatches the germline segment, possibly from a read error. The chain carries TRBV6-5 and TRBJ2-7; no clear D gene. Per germline, CDR1 MNHEY and CDR2 SVGAGI. This CDR3 comprises 15 residues. In nucleotides, the CDR3 is TGTGCCAGCAGATACTACGTAGGCAGCTCCTACGAGCAGTACTTC. This gives the protein CASRYYVGSSYEQYF.

The CDR3 reads CASSVEGNSPLHF. The CDR3 nucleotides read TGTGCCAGCAGCGTAGAAGGGAATTCACCCCTCCACTTT. The rearrangement uses TRBV9 and TRBJ1-6; D gene unclear. The CDR3 loop spans 13 amino acids. The V end was cut by 0 bases, the J end by 7 bases, with 5 bases between. Germline V gene lookup returns CDR1 SGDLS and CDR2 YYNGEE. The full variable domain, rest sourced from reference TRBV9 and TRBJ1-6, is DSGVTQTPKHLITATGQRVTLRCSPRSGDLSVYWYQQSLDQGLQFLIQYYNGEERAKGNILERFSAQQFPDLHSELNLSSLELGDSALYFCASSVEGNSPLHFGNGTRLTVT.

This chain links TRBV18 with TRBJ2-7; D gene uncertain. There are 15 residues in the CDR3. The ends were cut back, 3 bases at V and 6 bases at J, with 18 bases in the middle. Germline CDR1 KGHSH, CDR2 LQKENI. The DNA of the CDR3 is TGTGCCAGCTCACCCCTGGGCCAAAGCGAAGGCGAGCAGTACTTC. Amino acids: CASSPLGQSEGEQYF. Combining the CDR3 with reference TRBV18 and TRBJ2-7 gives the whole variable domain NAGVMQNPRHLVRRRGQEARLRCSPMKGHSHVYWYRQLPEEGLKFMVYLQKENIIDESGMPKERFSAEFPKEGPSILRIQQVVRGDSAAYFCASSPLGQSEGEQYFGPGTRLTVT.

V usage is TRBV18 and J usage is TRBJ2-1; 14 positions agree with TRBD2. This CDR3 contains 14 residues. Losses at the gene ends were 8 bases for V and 6 bases for J; bases not matched to a gene: 3. Germline V gene lookup returns CDR1 KGHSH and CDR2 LQKENI. This CDR3 reads CASETSGGANEQFF. In DNA form, the CDR3 reads TGTGCCAGCGAGACTAGCGGGGGGGCCAATGAGCAGTTCTTC.

The V and J genes are TRBV7-9 and TRBJ2-3; D uncertain. V shed 5 bases and J shed 5 bases, with 8 bases lying between them. CDR1 SEHNR and CDR2 FQNEAQ come from the germline V gene (reference sequence). The CDR3 has 12 amino acids. The CDR3 here is CASSPVRDTQYF. The CDR3 DNA reads as TGTGCCAGCAGCCCAGTCCGAGATACGCAGTATTTT.

The chain links TRBV7-9 to TRBJ1-1; unclear D gene. The V end was cut by 7 bases, the J end by 1 base, with 7 bases between. Germline V gives CDR1 SEHNR, CDR2 FQNEAQ (reference sequence). This CDR3 region has 12 residues. The CDR3 DNA is TGTGCCAGCACCGGAGGGAACACTGAAGCTTTCTTT. Translated: CASTGGNTEAFF.

The chain uses TRBV27 and TRBJ2-1; 9 bases map to TRBD1. Germline trimming cut 2 bases from V and 7 bases from J; bases unmatched to any gene: 6. The germline gives CDR1 MNHEY, CDR2 SMNVEV (reference sequence). The CDR3 sequence is 15 residues long. The CDR3 DNA is TGTGCCAGCAGTTTAGGGGGACAGGGTCATAATGAGCAGTTCTTC. Translation gives CASSLGGQGHNEQFF.

The rearrangement uses TRBV19 and TRBJ1-2; TRBD1 is a possible D gene (5 bases). Germline lookup yields CDR1 LNHDA and CDR2 SQIVND (reference sequence). V was trimmed by 3 bases and J by 1 base, leaving 12 bases between them. The CDR3 sequence is 15 residues long. DNA of the CDR3: TGTGCCAGTAGTATCTGGATACAGGATAACTATGGCTACACCTTC. Amino acids: CASSIWIQDNYGYTF.

The chain combines TRBV7-9 with TRBJ1-2; tentatively, D is TRBD1 (5 bases). This CDR3 is built from 13 residues. Per the germline V gene, CDR1 is SEHNR and CDR2 is FQNEAQ (reference sequence). V was cut by 6 bases and J by 2 bases, with 10 bases left in between. CDR3 DNA sequence: TGTGCCAGCAGACAGGACGGAAACTATGGCTACACCTTC. Its protein is CASRQDGNYGYTF.

The gene calls are TRBV5-1 and TRBJ1-2; 7 bases map to TRBD1. Germline V gives CDR1 SGHRS, CDR2 YFSETQ. V lost 4 bases to trimming and J lost 6 bases; unmatched junction nucleotides: 12. This CDR3 comprises 15 residues. DNA for the CDR3: TGCGCCAGCAGCATCCTCGGACAGGATCAAGATGGCTACACCTTC. Protein sequence: CASSILGQDQDGYTF. Full variable domain (rest looked up from reference TRBV5-1 and TRBJ1-2): KAGVTQTPRYLIKTRGQQVTLSCSPISGHRSVSWYQQTPGQGLQFLFEYFSETQRNKGNFPGRFSGRQFSNSRSEMNVSTLELGDSALYLCASSILGQDQDGYTFGSGTRLTVV.

This clone has just a few counts. J is TRBJ1-1 and V is TRBV5-1; D is possibly TRBD1 (6 bases). Germline values: CDR1 SGHRS, CDR2 YFSETQ. The CDR3 runs to 14 residues. V lost 7 bases and J lost 4, with 17 bases in between. In nucleotides, the CDR3 is TGCGCCAGCGGGGAACAGGGAGTCGGCACTGAAGCTTTCTTT. Translated: CASGEQGVGTEAFF.

This clone was counted a single time. V usage is TRBV18 and J usage is TRBJ2-7, with no clear D. The CDR3 is 12 residues long. Between the trimmed V and J ends, which lost 6 bases and 1 base, there was a span of 7 bases. Per the germline V gene, CDR1 is KGHSH and CDR2 is LQKENI. The CDR3 nucleotides are TGTGCCAGCTCTATACAATCCTACGAGCAGTACTTC. This gives the protein CASSIQSYEQYF.

The V and J genes are TRBV15 and TRBJ1-6; D ambiguous. Germline V gene data show CDR1 as LNHNV and CDR2 as YYDKDF (reference sequence). The V gene lost 6 bases and the J gene lost 0 bases, with 21 bases spanning the gap. This CDR3 has 19 amino acids. CDR3 sequence reads: CATSLVTGSISSYNSPLHF. The DNA for the CDR3 is TGTGCCACCAGTCTCGTCACCGGATCCATTAGCTCCTATAATTCACCCCTCCACTTT.

This chain links TRBV6-1 with TRBJ2-7; tentatively, D is TRBD2 (5 bases). CDR1 and CDR2 from the germline V gene are MNHNS and SASEGT. V lost 7 bases to trimming and J lost 0 bases, with 13 bases between them. The CDR3 contains 14 residues. The CDR3 reads CASTATRGSYEQYF. The CDR3 region has the DNA TGTGCCAGCACCGCCACCCGGGGCTCCTACGAGCAGTACTTC.

This clone was counted once. The chain joins TRBV7-6 to TRBJ1-4; D may be TRBD1 (5 bases). This CDR3 has 15 amino acids. Trimming removed 6 bases from V and 5 bases from J, with 16 bases in between. CDR1 and CDR2 (germline): SGHVS, FNYEAQ. CDR3 DNA: TGTGCCAGCAGTCTTTCCGGGACTCTAAATGAAAAACTGTTTTTT. Translation: CASSLSGTLNEKLFF.

The rearrangement links TRBV6-5 to TRBJ1-1; TRBD1 might be the D (6 bases). The CDR3 length is 15 residues. Germline V gives CDR1 MNHEY, CDR2 SVGAGI. Trimming took 7 bases from V and 9 from J, leaving 24 bases between them. The CDR3: CASTSLGGGQPQAFF. CDR3 nucleotide sequence: TGTGCCAGCACCTCCCTCGGGGGGGGCCAACCTCAAGCTTTCTTT.

The V and J genes are TRBV7-9 and TRBJ1-1; TRBD1 is a possible D gene (5 bases). V lost 3 bases and J lost 5, with 10 bases in between. This CDR3 comprises 13 residues. The germline CDR1 and CDR2 sequences are SEHNR and FQNEAQ (reference sequence). CDR3 amino acids: CASSFGASTEAFF. CDR3 DNA: TGTGCCAGCAGCTTCGGGGCCTCAACTGAAGCTTTCTTT.

This chain connects TRBV7-8 to TRBJ1-1, with D uncertain. Trimming cost V 3 bases and J 11 bases, with 13 bases left between them. Germline V gives CDR1 SGHVS, CDR2 FQNEAQ. This CDR3 is built from 12 residues. CDR3 sequence: CASSFVGQEAFF. The CDR3, as DNA: TGTGCCAGCAGCTTTGTAGGGCAGGAGGCTTTCTTT.